The clone carrying this TCR beta chain came up many times. The antigen remains unidentified. Preparation of the TCRbeta library involved a method that used unique molecular identifiers. TCRdb recomputed calls from the PCR reads with MiXCR, one row per CDR3 protein. The repertoire holds 450,000 to 600,000 distinct CDR3 sequences, under 12% seen once, with 2% in the top ten. These data originate in a study of T-cell reconstitution after alpha-beta-depleted transplantation in children. General observations from the study: The origin of alpha-beta T cells about two months after transplant was reportedly several hundred expanded graft clones. It was surviving recipient T cells and thymic progenitors that gave some patients high TCRbeta diversity at day 60. At one year after transplant, newly produced T cells mostly accounted for T-cell counts and diversity.

The germline CDR1 and CDR2 sequences are SGHTA and FQGNSA. The CDR3 is 14 residues long. The trim removed 5 bases at V and 8 bases at J, leaving 4 bases unmatched. The genes are TRBV7-2 and TRBJ2-1, with TRBD2 identical over 12 bases. The clonotype was recovered from a child under 10 years old with inherited bone marrow failure, due to receive a stem cell transplant. Here the sequenced sample was PBMCs, taken before TCRalphabeta/CD19-depleted stem cell transplant. The CDR3 loop reads CASSPGLAGYEQFF. As DNA, the CDR3 is TGTGCCAGCAGCCCCGGACTAGCGGGATATGAGCAGTTCTTC.